The 24 T cell receptor beta chains below were found in one sample sequenced in a study of blood T cells in healthy people across ages. A sample-barcoded 5' primer and a J-beta primer mix were used in a second PCR of about 7 to 12 cycles. From the 5' RACE reads, TCRdb called clonotypes with MiXCR, one entry per CDR3 protein. The table lists about 1.5 million distinct CDR3 sequences, around 40% of them singletons. The sample consisted of blood. These receptors originate from a woman aged 18-35 years in good health.

This clonotype was found a few times. The chain recombines TRBV5-6 with TRBJ1-6; unclear D gene. The CDR3 runs 16 residues. V lost 1 base to trimming and J lost 5 bases, with 13 bases between them. Germline V CDR1 and CDR2: SGHDT, YYEEEE. In DNA form, the CDR3 reads TGTGCCAGCAGCTTGTATGGGAGCAAGAATAATTCACCCCTCCACTTT. Encoded protein: CASSLYGSKNNSPLHF.

On this clonotype itself: A junction boundary mismatches the germline segment, possibly from a read error. The chain is built from TRBV12-3 or TRBV12-4 and TRBJ2-7, with 8 bases that match TRBD2. The CDR3 sequence is 13 residues long. CDR3 sequence reads: CASSPGGSFEQYF. DNA for the CDR3: TGTGCCAGCAGCCCGGGGGGGTCCTTCGAGCAGTACTTC.

The chain has TRBV29-1 and TRBJ2-1; possibly TRBD1 for D (6 bases). From germline, CDR1 is SQVTM and CDR2 ANQGSEA. V was shortened by 7 bases and J by 10 bases, with 20 bases between the two germline ends. CDR3 length: 13 amino acids. The CDR3 coding sequence is TGCAGCGCTGGACAGACTCATACAGGGGAGCAGTTCTTC. This gives the protein CSAGQTHTGEQFF.

This clonotype was seen only a few times. This rearrangement joins TRBV20-1 to TRBJ1-2, with D unclear. The CDR3 spans 12 residues. Trimming stripped 6 bases from V and 5 bases from J, with 13 bases between. Germline V gene data show CDR1 as DFQATT and CDR2 as SNEGSKA (reference sequence). The CDR3 here is CSAPVGFYGYTF. The CDR3 region has the DNA TGCAGTGCCCCAGTCGGATTTTATGGCTACACCTTC.

The chain recombines TRBV5-1 with TRBJ2-5; D is unclear. This CDR3 has 15 amino acids. V was pared by 3 bases and J by 1 base, with 13 bases between. CDR1 and CDR2 (germline): SGHRS, YFSETQ. In DNA, the CDR3 is TGCGCCAGCAGCTCAGGAAACAGCCTCCAAGAGACCCAGTACTTC. This translates into CASSSGNSLQETQYF.

The CDR3 is CASSLGTPIETQYF. The CDR3, as DNA: TGTGCCAGCAGCTTAGGGACACCCATAGAGACCCAGTACTTC. The chain joins TRBV7-8 to TRBJ2-5; TRBD1 is a possible D gene (5 bases). CDR1 SGHVS and CDR2 FQNEAQ come from the germline V gene. The CDR3 covers 14 residues. V was pared by 1 base and J by 4 bases, with 10 bases between.

This clonotype was counted a few times. The chain joins TRBV7-9 to TRBJ1-2; no reliable D call. Trimming took off 5 bases at V and 1 base at J, with 11 bases between the two ends. Germline CDR1 is SEHNR and CDR2 is FQNEAQ (reference sequence). The CDR3 is 14 residues long. The CDR3 here is CASSQDGINYGYTF. CDR3 sequence (DNA): TGTGCCAGCAGCCAAGACGGAATTAACTATGGCTACACCTTC.

The rearrangement links TRBV7-2 to TRBJ2-5; TRBD2 might be the D (5 bases). Germline loops: CDR1 SGHTA, CDR2 FQGNSA. Trimming took 5 bases from V and 7 from J, leaving 14 bases between them. The CDR3 runs to 13 residues. CDR3 amino acids: CASSRTRSGTQYF. CDR3 nucleotide sequence: TGTGCCAGCAGCCGTACTAGATCCGGGACCCAGTACTTC.

Details on this clonotype: The junction does not match germline at one end; this may be a read error. This rearrangement joins TRBV6-5 to TRBJ2-3, with TRBD2 matching 7 bases. From germline, CDR1 is MNHEY and CDR2 SVGAGI. The CDR3 has 18 residues. CDR3 protein: CASSYSWDSGSYADTRYF. Here the CDR3 DNA reads TGTGCCAGCAGTTACTCGTGGGATAGCGGGTCGTACGCAGATACGCGGTATTTT.

V and J are TRBV20-1 and TRBJ2-7; the D gene is possibly TRBD1 (5 bases). Germline V gives CDR1 DFQATT, CDR2 SNEGSKA (reference sequence). Trimming took 4 bases from V and 3 from J, leaving 19 bases between them. The CDR3 has 15 residues. The CDR3 DNA sequence: TGCAGTGCTACCCCCACTTGGGGCGGCAACTACGAGCAGTACTTC. This sequence encodes CSATPTWGGNYEQYF.

This clonotype has more than one count but fewer than ten. The chain combines TRBV4-3 with TRBJ2-5; D not resolved. The CDR3 consists of 13 residues. Trimming took off 3 bases at V and 1 base at J, with 6 bases between the two ends. CDR1 and CDR2 (germline): LGHNA, YSLEER. The CDR3 is CASSHGVQETQYF. The CDR3 region has the DNA TGCGCCAGCAGCCATGGAGTCCAAGAGACCCAGTACTTC.

This chain links TRBV7-2 with TRBJ2-5; no definite D call. With 3 bases removed from V and 2 bases from J, the gap between germline ends came to 10 bases. Germline assignment: CDR1 SGHTA and CDR2 FQGNSA. The CDR3 is made up of 14 amino acids. CDR3 loop: CASSFWASQETQYF. The CDR3 region has the DNA TGTGCCAGCAGCTTTTGGGCGAGTCAAGAGACCCAGTACTTC.

This clonotype was picked up one time. The V call is TRBV19, the J call TRBJ2-4; possibly TRBD1 for D (7 bases). The DNA matches TRBJ2-7 better at its end, which makes the J call doubtful. The CDR3 length is 14 residues. The germline V gene encodes CDR1 LNHDA and CDR2 SQIVND (reference sequence). The CDR3: CASSRAGGGNEQYF. For the CDR3, the DNA is TGTGCCAGTAGTAGGGCAGGGGGAGGCAACGAGCAGTACTTC.

The V gene is TRBV7-9, the J gene TRBJ2-7; 8 nucleotides match TRBD1. The length of the CDR3 is 15 residues. Germline CDR1 SEHNR, CDR2 FQNEAQ (reference sequence). V dropped 0 bases and J dropped 5; count of bases not matched to a gene: 6. CDR3 nucleotide sequence: TGTGCCAGCAGCTTAGCCCTGACAGGGGCGGACGAGCAGTACTTC. Residues: CASSLALTGADEQYF.

The V call is TRBV7-8, the J call TRBJ2-7, with unresolved D. This CDR3 region has 13 residues. The germline CDR1 and CDR2 sequences are SGHVS and FQNEAQ. Deletions cut 5 bases from V and 5 bases from J, with 13 bases between. The CDR3 loop is CASSGRWANEQYF. In DNA, the CDR3 is TGTGCCAGCAGCGGTCGATGGGCCAACGAGCAGTACTTC.

This clonotype was counted only a few times. In DNA, the CDR3 is TGTGCCAGCAGCCGCGTCGGGGATGAGCAGTTCTTC. The encoded protein is CASSRVGDEQFF. The chain recombines TRBV27 with TRBJ2-1; perhaps TRBD2 as D (5 bases). From germline, CDR1 is MNHEY and CDR2 SMNVEV (reference sequence). CDR3 length equals 12 residues. Trimming stripped 6 bases from V and 8 bases from J, with 11 bases between.

This clonotype was counted between two and nine times. The V gene is TRBV12-5, the J gene TRBJ2-1; TRBD2 aligns across 13 bases. V shed 7 bases, J shed 9 bases, and the junction held 6 bases outside the gene matches. CDR3 length: 14 residues. Germline CDR1 is LGHNT and CDR2 is FRNRAP. The CDR3 nucleotides read TGTGCTAGTGACAGACTAGCGGGGGGTTTTGAGCAGTTCTTC. Protein: CASDRLAGGFEQFF.

This clonotype showed up just once. This chain joins TRBV25-1 and TRBJ1-2, with a weak D call TRBD1 (5 bases). Trimming removed 7 bases from V and 3 bases from J, with 9 bases in between. Germline assignment: CDR1 MGHDK and CDR2 SYGVNS. The CDR3 is made up of 12 amino acids. CDR3 coding DNA: TGTGCCAGCAACCGGGACTACTATGGCTACACCTTC. It yields the protein CASNRDYYGYTF.

This CDR3 reads CSATTPLAGIEEQYF. CDR3 DNA sequence: TGCAGTGCCACAACTCCACTAGCGGGTATAGAGGAGCAGTACTTC. The gene calls are TRBV20-1 and TRBJ2-4, with 9 bases fitting TRBD2. Germline loops: CDR1 DFQATT, CDR2 SNEGSKA (reference sequence). The CDR3 is 15 amino acids. The ends lost 6 bases at V and 13 bases at J; junction bases unmatched: 19.

V and J are TRBV20-1 and TRBJ2-3, with D maybe TRBD2 (6 bases). The ends were cut back, 2 bases at V and 10 bases at J, with 13 bases in the middle. Germline CDR1 DFQATT, CDR2 SNEGSKA (reference sequence). The CDR3 covers 12 residues. The CDR3 DNA reads TGCAGTGCTAGAACTGCTAGCGAGCCGCAGTATTTT. Its protein product is CSARTASEPQYF.

This clonotype turned up a few times. The junction departs from germline at one end; a sequencing error may be responsible. The V call is TRBV29-1, the J call TRBJ2-5; weak D call: TRBD1 (5 bases). The CDR3 contains 13 residues. Germline CDR1 SQVTM, CDR2 ANQGSEA. The CDR3 DNA reads TGCAGCGGTGAAGATACAGGCACAGAGACCCAGTACTTC. It yields the protein CSGEDTGTETQYF.

This clonotype was observed a handful of times. The chain combines TRBV29-1 with TRBJ2-1; D remains ambiguous. This CDR3 region has 13 residues. V dropped 4 bases and J dropped 5 bases, with 12 bases sitting between them. Germline V gene lookup returns CDR1 SQVTM and CDR2 ANQGSEA. The CDR3 nucleotides are TGCAGCGTTGCCCGCCCAAGCAACAATGAGCAGTTCTTC. Protein product: CSVARPSNNEQFF.

The rearrangement joins TRBV28 to TRBJ2-4; TRBD1 matches at 7 bases. CDR1 and CDR2 from the germline V gene are MDHEN and SYDVKM. The CDR3 loop spans 14 amino acids. The V segment lost 2 bases and the J segment 15 bases; nucleotides outside the gene matches: 13. Here the CDR3 reads CASSLKGQSYERYF. The DNA for the CDR3 is TGTGCCAGCAGTTTAAAGGGACAGTCCTACGAGCGGTACTTC.

V usage is TRBV2 and J usage is TRBJ1-2; D gene unclear. Germline CDR1 and CDR2: SNHLY and FYNNEI. This CDR3 comprises 13 residues. V lost 2 bases to trimming and J lost 8 bases, with 12 bases between them. The CDR3 is CASSERGLGGYTF. Written as DNA, the CDR3 is TGTGCCAGCAGTGAAAGAGGGCTGGGGGGCTACACCTTC.